This is a list of T cell receptor beta chains from one sample in a study of blood T cell repertoires in COVID-19. TCRdb's copy holds only in-frame clones and misses some; the assay was immunoSEQ multiplex PCR. Of about 66,000 clones in the sample, 91% were seen once. Sample: peripheral blood. The origin of the receptors is a human donor in a cohort sampled during active COVID-19. Each CDR3 is given with its conserved first and last residue. D genes are given only for firm matches. Clone size is given for some rows only: seen once, a few or many times, or a class if the clone is expanded.

>TRBD2|few|TRBV7-2|TRBJ2-7
TGTGCCAGCAGCTTAGAGCGGGGGTCCTACGAGCAGTACTTC
CASSLERGSYEQYF
>.|.|TRBV6-2/TRBV6-3|TRBJ2-2
TGTGCCAGCAGTTACAGCAGGGGCGACACCGGGGAGCTGTTTTTT
CASSYSRGDTGELFF
>TRBD1|.|TRBV10-3|TRBJ2-7
TGTGCCATCAGTGAGTCAACCGGGGTAGGGGGCGAAAACGAGCAGTACTTC
CAISESTGVGGENEQYF
>TRBD1|.|TRBV27|TRBJ2-7
TGTGCCAGCAGTGCCACTCCCCCCGGGACAGATAACTACGAGCAGTACTTC
CASSATPPGTDNYEQYF
>TRBD1|.|TRBV19|TRBJ1-5
TGTGCCAGTGGATCCGGGACAGGGGGCCTTAGCAATCAGCCCCAGCATTTT
CASGSGTGGLSNQPQHF
>TRBD2|.|TRBV5-6|TRBJ2-7
TGTGCCAGCAGCTTGGGGAGCGGGAGCACCGGCGAGCAGTACTTC
CASSLGSGSTGEQYF
>TRBD2|.|TRBV6-5|TRBJ2-3
TGTGCCAGCAGTTACGGAGCGGGGGGCGCTGCAGATACGCAGTATTTT
CASSYGAGGAADTQYF
>.|.|TRBV6-2/TRBV6-3|TRBJ1-1
TGTGCCAGCAGTTACAGTGGGAGGACGAACACTGAAGCTTTCTTT
CASSYSGRTNTEAFF
>.|.|TRBV7-2|TRBJ1-1
TGTGCCAGCAGCTTAGTATACTCGAACACTGAAGCTTTCTTT
CASSLVYSNTEAFF
>TRBD1|.|TRBV20-1|TRBJ1-5
TGCAGTGCTAGTCCGGGACAGGGGTTTTTTCAGCCCCAGCATTTT
CSASPGQGFFQPQHF
>TRBD1|few|TRBV2|TRBJ2-7
TGTGCCAGCACGCTAGGGACAGACACCTACGAGCAGTACTTC
CASTLGTDTYEQYF
>TRBD2|.|TRBV5-1|TRBJ2-1
TGCGCCAGCAGCCGGACTAGCGGGGAATACAATGAGCAGTTCTTC
CASSRTSGEYNEQFF
>TRBD1|.|TRBV18|TRBJ1-4
TGTGCCAGCTCACTGTCGGGACAGGTGGATGAAAAACTGTTTTTT
CASSLSGQVDEKLFF
>.|.|TRBV5-8|TRBJ2-5
TGTGCCAGCAGCTCCACGGGAGCCAGGGAACAAGAGACCCAGTACTTC
CASSSTGAREQETQYF
>TRBD1|few|TRBV27|TRBJ1-1
TGTGCCAGCAGACTCAACAGACAGGGAGGCATGAACACTGAAGCTTTCTTT
CASRLNRQGGMNTEAFF
>TRBD1|.|TRBV9|TRBJ2-3
TGTGCCAGCAGTTTCGGGACAGGGGAGGGCCCAGATACGCAGTATTTT
CASSFGTGEGPDTQYF
>.|few|TRBV6-5|TRBJ1-1
TGTGCCAGCAGTCTGACAGTGAACACTGAAGCTTTCTTT
CASSLTVNTEAFF
>TRBD2|.|TRBV5-5|TRBJ2-5
TGTGCCACCTCACCGAGGGACGCCGGGACTAGCATCCCACAGACCCAGTACTTC
CATSPRDAGTSIPQTQYF
>.|.|TRBV27|TRBJ2-3
TGTGCCAGCAGTTTTATACAGACAGATACGCAGTATTTT
CASSFIQTDTQYF
>TRBD2|.|TRBV2|TRBJ2-1
TGTGCCAGCAGTGGAACGGGACTAGCGGTCTACAATGAGCAGTTCTTC
CASSGTGLAVYNEQFF
>.|.|TRBV6-1|TRBJ2-1
TGTGCCAGCAGTGAATATCTAGTACGGGAGCAGTTCTTC
CASSEYLVREQFF
>.|.|TRBV18|TRBJ2-3
TGTGCCAGCTCACCGCTTGGACAGCCGAGCACAGATACGCAGTATTTT
CASSPLGQPSTDTQYF
>TRBD1|once|TRBV5-1|TRBJ2-2
TGCGCCAGCAACACCGGGACAGGGGACACCGGGGAGCTGTTTTTT
CASNTGTGDTGELFF
>.|.|TRBV11-3|TRBJ1-1
TGTGCCAGCAGCCTGACAGATCAAACTGAAGCTTTCTTT
CASSLTDQTEAFF
>TRBD1|.|TRBV6-5|TRBJ1-1
TGTGCCAGCAGCCGACAGGGCACTGAAGCTTTCTTT
CASSRQGTEAFF
>.|many|TRBV6-5|TRBJ2-3
TGTGCCAGCGGCCCCGTCCAGGGGAAAGATACGCAGTATTTT
CASGPVQGKDTQYF
>.|.|TRBV19|TRBJ2-7
TGTGCCAGTAGTCGCGGACAGAACTCCTACGAGCAGTACTTC
CASSRGQNSYEQYF
>TRBD1|.|TRBV15|TRBJ1-1
TGTGCCACCAGAGGAAGGATCGGGACAGGGAACACTGAAGCTTTCTTT
CATRGRIGTGNTEAFF
>TRBD2|.|TRBV7-3|TRBJ2-5
TGTGCCAGCAGCGCGACTAGCGGGGCCCAAGAGACCCAGTACTTC
CASSATSGAQETQYF
>.|.|TRBV6-1|TRBJ1-6
TGTGCCAGCAGTGAAGCCCGGGGGGATAATTCACCCCTCCACTTT
CASSEARGDNSPLHF
>.|.|TRBV18|TRBJ2-7
TGTGCCAGCTCGCCAACTAGCTCTTCTGACGAGCAGTACTTC
CASSPTSSSDEQYF
>.|.|TRBV19|TRBJ2-4
TGTGCCAGTAGTCTACAGCAGGGGGGCAAGGGCAAAAACATTCAGTACTTC
CASSLQQGGKGKNIQYF
>.|.|TRBV15|TRBJ2-3
TGTGCCACCAGCAGAGATGGAAACAGAGATACGCAGTATTTT
CATSRDGNRDTQYF
>TRBD2|.|TRBV29-1|TRBJ2-2
TGCAGCGGGTCACTAGCGGGAGCGATGGAGCTGTTTTTT
CSGSLAGAMELFF
>.|.|TRBV2|TRBJ1-5
TGTGCCAGCAGTGGGTCGGGAACAGGGATAGAGCATCAGCCCCAGCATTTT
CASSGSGTGIEHQPQHF
>.|.|TRBV9|TRBJ2-1
TGTGCCAGCAGCCCGAGCGTGAGCTCCTACAATGAGCAGTTCTTC
CASSPSVSSYNEQFF
>.|.|TRBV19|TRBJ1-5
TGTGCCAGTAGTATTGGAGGGGCCGAAGAAAGATTTCAGCCCCAGCATTTT
CASSIGGAEERFQPQHF
>.|.|TRBV29-1|TRBJ2-3
TGCAGCGTTGGTCCGACAGATACGCAGTATTTT
CSVGPTDTQYF